One and the same sample provided the 7 T cell receptor beta chains below, sequenced in a study of control samples from healthy donors and cancer patients. The protocol was immunoSEQ multiplex PCR, while the TCRdb copy is restricted to in-frame clones and leaves out a portion. The sample holds around 130,000 clones, 70% to 90% seen once. Sequencing was carried out using blood. These receptors originate from a man in his forties or fifties in good health.

The chain employs TRBV9 and TRBJ1-5, with TRBD1 as a possible D gene (5 bases). Germline assignment: CDR1 SGDLS and CDR2 YYNGEE. The CDR3 spans 15 residues. The V gene lost 0 bases and the J gene lost 2 bases, with 9 bases spanning the gap. CDR3 in DNA: TGTGCCAGCAGCGTAGGGCAGGGAGGCAATCAGCCCCAGCATTTT. It is translated as CASSVGQGGNQPQHF.

The V gene is TRBV11-2, the J gene TRBJ1-1, with no clear D. CDR1 is SGHAT, CDR2 FQNNGV, per germline. This CDR3 is built from 13 residues. Trimming took 1 base from V and 5 from J, leaving 8 bases between them. In nucleotides, the CDR3 is TGTGCCAGCAGCTTAGGGACTTGGACTGAAGCTTTCTTT. Translation gives CASSLGTWTEAFF.

This clone has only one observation. V and J are TRBV5-1 and TRBJ1-2; D gene ambiguous. The V end lost 3 bases, the J end lost 4 bases, and 10 bases lay between the germline ends. Per germline, CDR1 SGHRS and CDR2 YFSETQ. This CDR3 comprises 13 residues. This CDR3 is CASSSGSFYGYTF. For the CDR3, the DNA is TGCGCCAGCAGCTCGGGATCTTTCTATGGCTACACCTTC.

Concerning this clone itself: Other DNA sequences in the sample encode the same CDR3. This chain links TRBV11-2 with TRBJ1-1; the D gene is possibly TRBD1 (5 bases). This CDR3 is 15 amino acids long. V was trimmed by 5 bases and J by 2 bases, leaving 15 bases between them. CDR1 and CDR2 from the germline V gene are SGHAT and FQNNGV. Here the CDR3 reads CASSVRTGSNTEAFF. CDR3 sequence (DNA): TGTGCCAGCAGCGTCCGAACAGGCTCTAACACTGAAGCTTTCTTT.

This chain connects TRBV5-1 to TRBJ2-2; maybe TRBD1 (5 bases). Germline V CDR1 and CDR2: SGHRS, YFSETQ. CDR3 length: 18 residues. Trimming cost V 4 bases and J 6 bases, with 25 bases left between them. CDR3 nucleotides: TGCGCCAGCAGCCCCTTGATGGCAGGGCAAGCCCCGGCCGGGGAGCTGTTTTTT. Residues: CASSPLMAGQAPAGELFF.

This chain uses TRBV7-8 with TRBJ1-6; D is unclear. Germline V lookup: CDR1 SGHVS, CDR2 FQNEAQ. The CDR3 has 14 residues. With 3 bases removed from V and 7 bases from J, the gap between germline ends came to 10 bases. The CDR3 loop is CASSFADENSPLHF. In nucleotides, the CDR3 is TGTGCCAGCAGCTTTGCGGACGAAAATTCACCCCTCCACTTT.

The CDR3 spells CATLLQGTQYF. Written as DNA, the CDR3 is TGCGCCACCCTATTACAGGGGACCCAGTACTTC. V gene TRBV5-1 combines with J gene TRBJ2-5; D may be TRBD1 (6 bases). Between the trimmed V and J ends, which lost 9 bases and 7 bases, there was a span of 13 bases. Germline lookup yields CDR1 SGHRS and CDR2 YFSETQ. The CDR3 has 11 amino acids.